What follows are 3 T cell receptor beta chains derived from one specimen sequenced in a study of T cell repertoires in cytomegalovirus infection (dated by TCRdb to between 2018 and 2021). The treatment or condition tag for this specimen amounts to: in vitro stimulation with specific CMV peptide epitopes to enrich CMV-specific T cells. Data came from an Illumina HiSeq 1500. TCRdb took the public reads, trimmed them with fastp at Q25, ran MiXCR for clone calling and kept in-frame beta chains. Entries are consolidated by CDR3 protein sequence, retaining the most common genes and DNA. Here the sample has approximately 120,000 distinct CDR3 sequences; about 32% occur a single time. The ten largest clonotypes hold roughly 58% of the sample. These receptors lack a known antigen. This specimen was CD8+ T cells from cultured PBMCs, taken from culture after CMV antigen stimulation. The receptor set was obtained from a human donor in good health (CMV status not recorded). Some clones in this sample may be carry-over from other donors' samples.

The chain is built from TRBV6-1 and TRBJ1-1; D is unclear. The germline CDR1 and CDR2 sequences are MNHNS and SASEGT. V was cut by 5 bases and J by 0 bases, with 16 bases left in between. The CDR3 totals 16 residues. DNA of the CDR3: TGTGCCAGCAGTTACAAAACAGCGATCCTGAACACTGAAGCTTTCTTT. Translated, it gives CASSYKTAILNTEAFF.

The rearrangement links TRBV2 to TRBJ2-3, with unresolved D. Germline CDR1 reads SNHLY; CDR2 reads FYNNEI. This CDR3 contains 16 residues. The V gene lost 1 base and the J gene lost 3 bases, with 14 bases spanning the gap. This CDR3 is CASSEVFRQTTDTQYF. CDR3 sequence (DNA): TGTGCCAGCAGTGAAGTATTCCGCCAGACTACAGATACGCAGTATTTT. Supplemented by reference TRBV2 and TRBJ2-3, the full variable domain reads EPEVTQTPSHQVTQMGQEVILRCVPISNHLYFYWYRQILGQKVEFLVSFYNNEISEKSEIFDDQFSVERPDGSNFTLKIRSTKLEDSAMYFCASSEVFRQTTDTQYFGPGTRLTVL.

The gene calls are TRBV20-1 and TRBJ2-1, with a tentative D call TRBD2 (6 bases). The CDR3 is 17 amino acids. V was pared by 0 bases and J by 0 bases, with 15 bases between. Germline loops: CDR1 DFQATT, CDR2 SNEGSKA (reference sequence). CDR3 DNA sequence: TGCAGTGCTAGAGAATCTGGCCTAGCGACCTCCTACAATGAGCAGTTCTTC. As protein: CSARESGLATSYNEQFF.